This T cell receptor (beta chain) emerged from a study of blood T cell repertoires in COVID-19. Study-wide context: Spain, Italy and the United States supplied samples that represented acute and convalescent COVID-19. Nucleic acid was either cDNA or gDNA, and it came from T cells, B-cell-depleted T cells, or PBMCs.

Trimming took off 4 bases at V and 13 bases at J, with 13 bases between the two ends. Germline V gene lookup returns CDR1 KGHDR and CDR2 SFDVKD. This CDR3 contains 12 residues. Under the authors' procedure: Estimated nucleated cell counts came from reference gene primer amplification. Measured with immunoSEQ multiplex PCR; TCRdb has only the in-frame clones, and not every one. That table furnishes V, J and clone size, whereas the DNA furnished D and trimming. This sample has around 150,000 clones, with about 89% found just once. V gene TRBV24-1 combines with J gene TRBJ1-5; D is ambiguous. Input material: peripheral blood. The TCR was taken from a man aged 60 to 75 with acute or convalescent COVID-19. The CDR3 nucleotides read TGTGCCACCAGTGACCCGGGGAGGGAACAGCATTTT. Translation: CATSDPGREQHF.